This T cell receptor (beta chain) was recovered during a study of STAT5B mutations in CD4+ large granular lymphocyte leukemia. This clone was counted once. As originally analysed: The detection floor for productive clonotype frequency was 2.59 x 10-5. Repertoires were generated with immunoSEQ multiplex PCR, while TCRdb's copy carries only in-frame clones and drops some. V, J and clone size reflect that table, while D and trimming were determined from the DNA. The repertoire includes 40,000 to 55,000 clones, 65% to 90% of them detected once, and 2.6% sits in the top ten. This receptor was taken from a human donor in good health. The specimen was CD4+ T cells from blood buffy coats.

The CDR3 protein is CASSLTTSGRFGNEQFF. In nucleotides, the CDR3 is TGTGCCAGCAGCTTAACTACTAGCGGGAGGTTCGGGAATGAGCAGTTCTTC. This chain connects TRBV7-3 to TRBJ2-1; 12 bases match TRBD2. The J segment lost 7 bases and the V segment lost 0 bases, leaving 7 bases of the junction unmatched. Germline V gene data show CDR1 as SGHTA and CDR2 as FQGTGA. The CDR3 is 17 residues long.